This T cell receptor beta chain was obtained from a study of early T cells in non-severe SARS-CoV-2 infection. Overall study: Unpaired chains resulted from sequencing bulk RNA of unsorted whole blood.

V shed 3 bases and J shed 4 bases, with 9 bases lying between them. From germline, CDR1 is WNHNN and CDR2 SYGVQD (reference sequence). The CDR3 is made up of 14 amino acids. Individual cDNA molecules each received unique molecular identifiers attached to them. TCRdb ran MiXCR on the 5' RACE reads and lists one entry per CDR3 protein. The table has around 60,000 distinct CDR3 sequences, roughly 14% seen once. Study findings and constraints: VDJdb matching, biased toward anti-spike CD8 responses, missed private and CD4 specificities.

This clonotype was counted only a few times. What it binds is unknown. The chain recombines TRBV10-1 with TRBJ2-2, with a tentative D call TRBD1 (5 bases). The TCR originated in an adult who was a healthcare worker with PCR-confirmed SARS-CoV-2 infection or an uninfected control (not recorded which). The specimen was whole blood. The DNA of the CDR3 is TGCGCCAGCAGTGAATCCACAGGCACCGGGGAGCTGTTTTTT. The encoded protein is CASSESTGTGELFF.